The 24 T cell receptor beta chains in this list originate from one sample, sequenced in a study of human T cells and chemical hapten exposure. TCRdb reprocessed the RACE reads with MiXCR, giving one entry per CDR3 protein. The table lists 180,000 or so distinct CDR3 sequences, around 30% of them singletons. Described time point: pre-sensitization, week 0. The treatment is: therapeutic diphenylcyclopropenone sensitization with weekly scalp DPC. The input for sequencing was whole blood, taken in connection with sensitization to the hapten diphenylcyclopropenone (DPC). The receptors derive from a woman aged 25 to 39 with alopecia areata. Some clones in this sample may be carry-over from other donors' samples.

A few counts support this clonotype. The rearrangement joins TRBV20-1 to TRBJ2-7; 8 nucleotides line up with TRBD2. The CDR3 has 13 amino acids. Germline CDR1 reads DFQATT; CDR2 reads SNEGSKA (reference sequence). V shed 7 bases, J shed 4 bases, and the junction held 9 bases outside the gene matches. The DNA of the CDR3 is TGCAGTGGCACCGGGACTAGAGGGTACGAGCAGTACTTC. Residues: CSGTGTRGYEQYF.

This sequence joins TRBV10-1 and TRBJ2-1, with 10 nucleotides matching TRBD1. After removal of 5 bases from V and 2 bases from J, the junction contained 3 bases not matched to a gene. CDR1 and CDR2 from the germline V gene are WNHNN and SYGVQD (reference sequence). CDR3 length: 15 residues. CDR3 coding DNA: TGCGCCAGCAGTAGGGGGACAGGGGCCTACAATGAGCAGTTCTTC. This codes for CASSRGTGAYNEQFF.

The chain carries TRBV4-3 and TRBJ1-6; D not certain. From germline, CDR1 is LGHNA and CDR2 YSLEER. The V end lost 0 bases, the J end lost 6 bases, and 9 bases lay between the germline ends. There are 15 residues in the CDR3. The DNA for the CDR3 is TGCGCCAGCAGCCAAGAATTCGACGCTAATTCACCCCTCCACTTT. Protein sequence: CASSQEFDANSPLHF.

This chain uses TRBV25-1 with TRBJ2-7; perhaps TRBD2 as D (5 bases). Germline CDR1 is MGHDK and CDR2 is SYGVNS. The V end was cut by 8 bases, the J end by 0 bases, with 8 bases between. The CDR3 length is 12 residues. CDR3 in DNA: TGTGCCAGCGCGGGCCTCTCCTACGAGCAGTACTTC. The encoded protein is CASAGLSYEQYF.

The chain is built from TRBV9 and TRBJ1-1; D not resolved. Trimming took off 0 bases at V and 7 bases at J, with 7 bases between the two ends. This CDR3 region has 12 residues. Looked up from germline, CDR1 is SGDLS and CDR2 is YYNGEE. The CDR3 reads CASSVGENEAFF. CDR3 in DNA: TGTGCCAGCAGCGTAGGGGAGAATGAAGCTTTCTTT.

The rearrangement uses TRBV29-1 and TRBJ1-1; possibly TRBD1 for D (5 bases). The CDR3 extends over 13 amino acids. The germline V gene encodes CDR1 SQVTM and CDR2 ANQGSEA. V lost 4 bases and J lost 3, with 12 bases in between. The CDR3 DNA follows: TGCAGCGTTGTATGGGACCGGTACACTGAAGCTTTCTTT. This codes for CSVVWDRYTEAFF.

The chain links TRBV29-1 to TRBJ2-7; a weak D match, TRBD2 (5 bases). The germline V gene has CDR1 SQVTM and CDR2 ANQGSEA. The CDR3 totals 14 residues. Trimming stripped 5 bases from V and 1 base from J, with 15 bases between. Written as DNA, the CDR3 is TGCAGCGTTCAAACTAGATTGGGTTCCTACGAGCAGTACTTC. This gives the protein CSVQTRLGSYEQYF.

This clonotype was counted between two and nine times. This rearrangement joins TRBV6-5 to TRBJ1-2; D might be TRBD1 (5 bases). The CDR3 consists of 12 residues. V was shortened by 2 bases and J by 4 bases, with 5 bases between the two germline ends. Germline values: CDR1 MNHEY, CDR2 SVGAGI. CDR3 nucleotide sequence: TGTGCCAGCAGTTACCAGGGCTATGGCTACACCTTC. Its translation is CASSYQGYGYTF.

This clonotype was picked up a small number of times. V and J are TRBV18 and TRBJ2-7; D remains unclear. Looked up from germline, CDR1 is KGHSH and CDR2 is LQKENI. V lost 1 base, J lost 0 bases, and 7 bases lay in between. The CDR3 loop spans 14 amino acids. The CDR3 DNA reads as TGTGCCAGCTCACCACGCGAGGACTCCTACGAGCAGTACTTC. It is translated as CASSPREDSYEQYF.

V gene TRBV9 combines with J gene TRBJ2-2; D perhaps matches TRBD2 (5 bases). The CDR3 contains 13 residues. The germline gives CDR1 SGDLS, CDR2 YYNGEE. Trimming took 10 bases from V and 2 from J, leaving 12 bases between them. The CDR3 is CAGSAENTGELFF. CDR3 coding DNA: TGTGCCGGATCAGCGGAAAACACCGGGGAGCTGTTTTTT.

The J gene is TRBJ2-2, the V gene TRBV7-3, with D tentatively TRBD1 (5 bases). CDR3 length equals 15 residues. The germline CDR1 and CDR2 sequences are SGHTA and FQGTGA. Trimming took 3 bases from V and 1 from J, leaving 9 bases between them. CDR3 in DNA: TGTGCCAGCAGCTTTCGTACAGGGAACACCGGGGAGCTGTTTTTT. This gives the protein CASSFRTGNTGELFF.

This rearrangement joins TRBV12-3 or TRBV12-4 to TRBJ1-1; D unclear. This CDR3 contains 10 residues. The V gene lost 8 bases and the J gene lost 8 bases, with 9 bases spanning the gap. CDR3 protein: CASGLTEAFF. The CDR3 bases are TGTGCCAGCGGACTAACCGAAGCTTTCTTT.

The gene calls are TRBV28 and TRBJ1-6; D not certain. This CDR3 has 15 amino acids. V was clipped by 3 bases and J by 0 bases, with 6 bases between them. Per the germline V gene, CDR1 is MDHEN and CDR2 is SYDVKM. This CDR3 reads CASSLPPSYNSPLHF. In DNA, the CDR3 is TGTGCCAGCAGTTTGCCCCCCTCCTATAATTCACCCCTCCACTTT.

The chain couples TRBV6-1 to TRBJ2-1; 10 bases are shared with TRBD2. Germline V CDR1 and CDR2: MNHNS, SASEGT. Germline trimming cut 4 bases from V and 3 bases from J; bases unmatched to any gene: 6. CDR3 size: 16 residues. Here the CDR3 DNA reads TGTGCCAGCAGTGCTCTAGCGGGGGCGCGCTACAATGAGCAGTTCTTC. Its protein is CASSALAGARYNEQFF.

This clonotype showed up many times. V and J are TRBV6-4 and TRBJ2-3, with 9 bases aligning to TRBD2. The CDR3 contains 15 residues. Germline trimming cut 4 bases from V and 0 bases from J; bases unmatched to any gene: 2. The germline gives CDR1 MRHNA, CDR2 SNTAGT. The CDR3 DNA reads TGTGCCAGCAGTGTTAGCGGGGGTAGCACAGATACGCAGTATTTT. Its translation is CASSVSGGSTDTQYF.

This clonotype was recorded at least ten times. V is TRBV20-1 and J is TRBJ1-5, with 9 bases that match TRBD1. Germline-derived CDR1 and CDR2 are DFQATT and SNEGSKA (reference sequence). J was trimmed by 7 bases and V by 5 bases; bases with no gene match: 9. The CDR3 totals 14 residues. This CDR3 is CSAGGGQGGQPQHF. The CDR3 coding sequence is TGCAGTGCTGGGGGGGGACAGGGTGGCCAGCCCCAGCATTTT.

This clonotype was picked up a small number of times. This chain uses TRBV18 with TRBJ2-1, with 7 bases fitting TRBD2. CDR3 length equals 16 residues. With 0 bases clipped from V and 7 bases from J, the junction kept 9 bases outside the gene matches. Germline V gene data show CDR1 as KGHSH and CDR2 as LQKENI. The CDR3 DNA sequence: TGTGCCAGCTCACCACCGTGGACGGGAGGATCTAATGAGCAGTTCTTC. Amino acids: CASSPPWTGGSNEQFF.

The rearrangement uses TRBV10-3 and TRBJ2-1; TRBD1 or TRBD2 may be the D gene (5 bases each). The CDR3 consists of 13 residues. The germline V gene encodes CDR1 ENHRY and CDR2 SYGVKD. V lost 9 bases, J lost 8 bases, and 17 bases lay in between. The CDR3, as DNA: TGTGCCATTCGGGACGGCGGGTGGGATGAGCAGTTCTTC. Its translation: CAIRDGGWDEQFF.

This clonotype turned up a few times. V usage is TRBV6-6 and J usage is TRBJ2-7; 11 nucleotides align to TRBD2. The J segment lost 4 bases and the V segment lost 2 bases, leaving 10 bases of the junction unmatched. Germline-derived CDR1 and CDR2 are MNHNY and SVGAGI (reference sequence). The CDR3 is 17 residues long. The DNA for the CDR3 is TGTGCCAGCAGTTACAGCCTAGCGGGGGGCTCCTCTTACGAGCAGTACTTC. Amino acids: CASSYSLAGGSSYEQYF.

This sequence joins TRBV10-3 and TRBJ2-2; 11 bases are shared with TRBD2. The V gene's germline CDR1 is ENHRY and CDR2 SYGVKD. The CDR3 has 17 amino acids. Unmatched junction bases numbered 10, after V lost 6 bases and J lost 4 bases. The CDR3 region is CAIRTPLAGEVTGELFF. The CDR3 nucleotides are TGTGCCATCAGGACACCACTAGCGGGAGAGGTCACCGGGGAGCTGTTTTTT.

The genes are TRBV20-1 and TRBJ1-1; a weak D match, TRBD1 (5 bases). This CDR3 comprises 12 residues. CDR1 DFQATT and CDR2 SNEGSKA come from the germline V gene (reference sequence). V gave up 4 bases and J gave up 5 bases, with 11 bases separating them. The DNA of the CDR3 is TGCAGTGCTACCCTTAGGGGAACTGAAGCTTTCTTT. Amino acids: CSATLRGTEAFF.

This clonotype was observed a few times. Here the CDR3 reads CASSSLIVTEAFF. CDR3 bases: TGTGCCAGCAGTTCTTTAATCGTGACTGAAGCTTTCTTT. J is TRBJ1-1 and V is TRBV6-2 or TRBV6-3; D unresolved. CDR3 length equals 13 residues. V was cut by 4 bases and J by 5 bases, with 11 bases left in between. CDR1 is MNHEY, CDR2 SVGEGT, per germline.

The chain has TRBV28 and TRBJ1-2, with D possibly matching TRBD1 (5 bases). The V gene lost 7 bases and the J gene lost 2 bases, with 8 bases spanning the gap. Germline CDR1 is MDHEN and CDR2 is SYDVKM. CDR3 size: 12 residues. This CDR3 reads CASTTGNYGYTF. The CDR3 region has the DNA TGTGCCAGCACAACAGGCAACTATGGCTACACCTTC.

V is TRBV6-2 or TRBV6-3 and J is TRBJ2-7; D is ambiguous. Germline V gene sequence: CDR1 MNHEY, CDR2 SVGEGT. This CDR3 contains 15 residues. V lost 7 bases and J 4 bases, leaving 20 bases between the germline ends. The CDR3 nucleotides are TGTGCCAGCAAGAACGATGGGGAAGTACGGTACGAGCAGTACTTC. Translating gives CASKNDGEVRYEQYF.